This T cell receptor (beta chain) was sequenced for a study of graft-versus-host responses after intestinal transplantation. The overall study: Recipients were given multivisceral, liver-intestinal, or isolated intestinal transplants. Induction using anti-thymocyte globulin, followed by tacrolimus and steroids for two to three years, was given to all recipients.

Details on this clone: Its target is unknown.

Sequencing was performed with immunoSEQ multiplex PCR; in TCRdb, only in-frame clones are kept and a portion is missing. This table holds about 120,000 clones, roughly 95% found once. Germline V gene sequence: CDR1 SGHVS, CDR2 FQNEAQ. V was clipped by 3 bases and J by 0 bases, with 18 bases between them. The CDR3 is 18 amino acids. General study findings and limits: Marrow from the recipient contained GvH clones, some of which had appeared first in ileum or blood. Graft-donor T cell macrochimerism in patients accompanied high graft-versus-host to host-versus-graft clonal ratios in allografts.

Sequencing used unstimulated CD8+ T cells sorted from spleen or lymph node cells, obtained before intestinal transplant. This clonotype was sampled from a human donor who received an intestinal transplant. The rearrangement joins TRBV7-8 to TRBJ2-1; tentatively, D is TRBD2 (6 bases). The CDR3 nucleotides are TGTGCCAGCAGCTTCGTTGGGATAGCGGTGATCTCCTACAATGAGCAGTTCTTC. This sequence encodes CASSFVGIAVISYNEQFF.